A single count supports the clone carrying this TCR beta chain. Its antigen is not known. The sample belongs to a study of T cell responses to AZD1222 COVID-19 vaccine. Points from the study as a whole: Reportedly, nearly half the spike-specific TCRs target unmutated variant regions.

With 3 bases clipped from V and 6 bases from J, the junction kept 8 bases outside the gene matches. The CDR3 has 15 amino acids. Looked up from germline, CDR1 is MGHRA and CDR2 is YSYEKL. Measured with immunoSEQ multiplex PCR; TCRdb has only the in-frame clones, and not every one. The table records 64,000 or so clones, roughly 84% of them present only once. Material: peripheral blood, obtained on day 0 of AZD1222 vaccination. The chain links TRBV4-1 to TRBJ2-3, with TRBD2 identical over 8 bases. The clonotype was recovered from an adult in good health. The CDR3 DNA reads as TGCGCCAGCAGCCAGTTTGCGGGGGGATCGGATACGCAGTATTTT. This gives the protein CASSQFAGGSDTQYF.